This T cell receptor beta chain was found in a study of CD8 T cells in ankylosing spondylitis (dated by TCRdb to about 2017). About the study as a whole: The study set out to find disease-linked TCR variants by profiling T cell receptor beta repertoires in ankylosing spondylitis patients and healthy donors. In total, the full study cohort was made up of 110 or so healthy donors and about two dozen ankylosing spondylitis patients. Peripheral blood was sampled, and synovial fluid was additionally collected from ankylosing spondylitis patients.

Notes on this clonotype: The target of this receptor is not known. Base qualities are missing; no much larger clone stands one base away.

Measured from the cysteine to the phenylalanine, the CDR3 is 16 residues long. This entry keeps only the CDR3 DNA: 48 bases, framed from base 1. Via the germline V gene, CDR1 is SGHRS and CDR2 YFSETQ. Germline trimming: 4 bases from V, 3 bases from J; junction bases outside gene matches: 11. TCRdb shows the sequencer as Illumina HiSeq 2500. Quantitative 5'-RACE with molecular barcodes was used to prepare TCR beta libraries. As for the original processing: Disease-linked TCR variants were identified with a new computational method built on a probabilistic model of VDJ rearrangement. TCRdb trimmed the raw reads at Q25, called clones with MiXCR and kept productive beta chains. Identical CDR3 protein sequences are pooled into one entry, listed with their most common genes and DNA. TCRdb, rather than the study authors, made the V and J calls. This sample comprises tens of thousands of distinct CDR3 sequences, 9% of them detected only once. The ten largest clones represent 25% to 35% of the sample.

The paper as a whole reports these results and caveats: Significant enrichment of the disease-linked clones was reported in matched synovial fluid samples from ankylosing spondylitis patients. A TCR beta motif made up of eight highly homologous amino acid variants appeared to be characteristic of blood from ankylosing spondylitis patients. Some of the motif variants had been reported before in the synovial fluid and blood of reactive arthritis patients, a finding that suggests common disease-initiation mechanisms. The disease-linked clones had a CD8+ phenotype and were found at relatively low frequencies in peripheral blood.

The specimen sequenced was blood, either unsorted or a sorted T cell fraction (not recorded which). This clonotype was sampled from a male donor with ankylosing spondylitis. The chain was built from TRBV5-1 and TRBJ1-1, with TRBD1 identical over 8 junction bases. The sequenced DNA: TGCGCCAGCAGCCCAGGACAGGGTCCTCTTGACACTGAAGCTTTCTTT. It specifies CASSPGQGPLDTEAFF.